This TCR beta chain stems from a study of radiation and T cells in renal cell carcinoma. General observations from the study: Without pretreatment biopsies, baseline tumor clonotype presence was undetermined.

The repertoire was sequenced with immunoSEQ multiplex PCR; TCRdb's copy has only in-frame clones and lacks some. The sample lists about 120,000 clones, roughly four fifths occurring once. This CDR3 is built from 15 residues. The germline V gene has CDR1 MNHEY and CDR2 SMNVEV (reference sequence). Trimming removed 5 bases from V and 4 bases from J, with 18 bases in between. The time point was: blood 2 weeks post-SBRT. Regarding treatment: 15 Gy SBRT to primary tumor, nephrectomy 4 weeks later. Comment on this clone: Its target is unknown.

The chain combines TRBV27 with TRBJ2-7; possible D gene TRBD1, 7 bases. The sample consisted of blood, taken from a patient whose treatment included radiotherapy and nephrectomy. This sequence originates from a woman aged 55-69 years with renal cell carcinoma. The CDR3 spells CASSVGETGTYEQYF. In nucleotides, the CDR3 is TGTGCCAGCAGTGTGGGGGAGACAGGGACTTACGAGCAGTACTTC.